Below, 7 T cell receptor beta chains from the same sample are listed, as sequenced in a study of blood T cells in healthy people across ages. Then a second PCR, running about 6 to 11 cycles, was carried out with a sample-barcoded 5' primer and a J-beta primer mix. TCRdb recomputed calls from the 5' RACE reads with MiXCR, one row per CDR3 protein. Of around 1,000,000 distinct CDR3 sequences in the sample, about 23% were seen once. The data were also submitted as part of a second study, on T cells of mothers and their children.

The sample comprised blood. The receptors were sampled from a girl aged 2 to 10 in good health.

The chain carries TRBV7-9 and TRBJ2-3; D is ambiguous. Deletions cut 4 bases from V and 0 bases from J, with 17 bases between. CDR1 is SEHNR and CDR2 is FQNEAQ in the germline V gene (reference sequence). The CDR3 contains 17 residues. CDR3 amino acids: CASSSQTHGFSTDTQYF. The DNA for the CDR3 is TGTGCCAGCAGCTCCCAAACGCATGGATTTAGCACAGATACGCAGTATTTT.

This clonotype has just a few counts. The chain recombines TRBV3-1 with TRBJ2-5, with 16 bases aligning to TRBD2. CDR3 size: 17 residues. Germline assignment: CDR1 LGHDT and CDR2 YNNKEL (reference sequence). V shed 4 bases, J shed 5 bases, and the junction held 7 bases outside the gene matches. The CDR3 sequence is CASSPGTSGGARETQYF. CDR3 coding DNA: TGTGCCAGCAGCCCGGGGACTAGCGGGGGGGCCAGGGAGACCCAGTACTTC.

The chain uses TRBV24-1 and TRBJ2-7; 7 bases match TRBD1. Per the germline V gene, CDR1 is KGHDR and CDR2 is SFDVKD. CDR3 length: 15 amino acids. V lost 9 bases to trimming and J lost 5 bases; unmatched junction nucleotides: 15. The CDR3 protein is CATGGLGQDPHEQYF. The CDR3 nucleotides are TGTGCCACCGGCGGGCTTGGACAGGATCCCCACGAGCAGTACTTC.

The chain joins TRBV20-1 to TRBJ1-5; D uncertain. The V end lost 0 bases, the J end lost 5 bases, and 14 bases lay between the germline ends. Looked up from germline, CDR1 is DFQATT and CDR2 is SNEGSKA (reference sequence). The CDR3 length is 15 residues. CDR3 in amino acids: CSAREAGSSHQPQHF. The CDR3 DNA reads as TGCAGTGCTAGAGAAGCCGGGTCCAGCCATCAGCCCCAGCATTTT.

The sample holds a few counts of this clonotype. V is TRBV7-9 and J is TRBJ1-2, with 7 bases aligning to TRBD1. CDR1 is SEHNR and CDR2 is FQNEAQ in the germline V gene (reference sequence). CDR3 length: 15 amino acids. V lost 8 bases and J lost 7; bases outside the gene matches: 16. The CDR3 region is CASLGTVDRWGGYTF. CDR3 coding DNA: TGTGCCAGCTTGGGAACCGTGGACAGGTGGGGTGGCTACACCTTC.

The J gene is TRBJ1-3, the V gene TRBV6-6, with unresolved D. In germline, CDR1 is MNHNY, CDR2 SVGAGI (reference sequence). CDR3 length: 13 residues. The ends were cut back, 8 bases at V and 4 bases at J, with 12 bases in the middle. CDR3 DNA: TGTGCCAGCCGTGAGGGCGCCGGAAACACCATATATTTT. This sequence encodes CASREGAGNTIYF.

There are a few counts of this clonotype. The chain employs TRBV7-2 and TRBJ2-3; 8 bases match TRBD1. This CDR3 has 15 amino acids. V lost 5 bases, J lost 2 bases, and 6 bases stayed unmatched. Per the germline V gene, CDR1 is SGHTA and CDR2 is FQGNSA. The chain's CDR3 is CASSNRGYFTDTQYF. The CDR3 DNA sequence: TGTGCCAGCAGCAACAGGGGGTACTTCACAGATACGCAGTATTTT.